The following is a T cell receptor (beta chain) sequence with its context. Antigen: not known. V shed 6 bases and J shed 4 bases, with 16 bases lying between them. The CDR3 totals 14 residues. The germline V gene has CDR1 SNHLY and CDR2 FYNNEI. This record comes from a study of beta chain features in type 1 diabetes. The overall study: The study examined around 98,000,000 sorted cells across all samples.

The study, taken as a whole, reports: TCRB repertoires of naive, central memory and Treg cells appeared more similar among patients than among healthy donors. More deletions and fewer insertions at VDJ junctions were seen in type 1 diabetes patients. In these data, an HLA type influence on TCRB rearrangement remained unresolved.

Every bit of the isolated RNA underwent reverse transcription, so sequencing read expressed TCRB transcripts. The protocol was immunoSEQ multiplex PCR, while the TCRdb copy is restricted to in-frame clones and leaves out a portion. The repertoire holds more than 150,000 clones, less than 9.5% seen once, with 2% to 3% in the top ten. The sequencing input was central memory CD4+ T cells from blood. The clonotype originates from a woman aged 18-29 years in good health. The chain recombines TRBV2 with TRBJ2-7, with D possibly matching TRBD2 (5 bases). CDR3 DNA: TGTGCCAGCAGCACTGAGGGTACCCTTTACGAGCAGTACTTC. The encoded protein is CASSTEGTLYEQYF.